This record concerns one T cell receptor beta chain sequence. Its antigen is unidentified. These data belong to a study of OX40 agonist ivuxolimab in advanced cancers. TCRdb's copy holds only in-frame clones and misses some; the assay was immunoSEQ multiplex PCR. The table includes approximately 81,000 clones, more than 85% detected once. Germline V gene sequence: CDR1 MDHEN, CDR2 SYDVKM. V dropped 5 bases and J dropped 3; count of bases not matched to a gene: 7. CDR3 length: 15 residues. General observations from the study: Still undetermined is the antigen specificity of the expanded peripheral T cells.

This sample comprised CD4+ or CD8+ T cells sorted from blood, obtained in a trial of the OX40 agonist ivuxolimab. The chain combines TRBV28 with TRBJ2-5, with 9 bases aligning to TRBD1. This sequence originates from an adult with an advanced solid tumor such as melanoma, head and neck, liver or kidney cancer. The CDR3 sequence: CASSAYRTGEETQYF. Here the CDR3 DNA reads TGTGCCAGCAGTGCCTACAGGACAGGGGAAGAGACCCAGTACTTC.